These 29 T cell receptor beta chains were all obtained from the same sample, sequenced in a study of blood T cells in healthy people across ages. Sample-barcoded 5' priming and a J-beta primer mix drove a second PCR of roughly 6 to 12 cycles. TCRdb itself ran the 5' RACE reads through MiXCR, one entry per CDR3 protein. The data show 1.8 million or so distinct CDR3 sequences, about two fifths seen once. Sequences were obtained from blood. Every receptor here comes from a human donor in good health.

The V call is TRBV5-1, the J call TRBJ1-2; possibly TRBD1 for D (6 bases). CDR3 length: 14 amino acids. Germline-derived CDR1 and CDR2 are SGHRS and YFSETQ. Deletions cut 4 bases from V and 6 bases from J, with 16 bases between. The CDR3 loop is CASSPQGNRDGYTF. Written as DNA, the CDR3 is TGCGCCAGCAGCCCGCAGGGGAATAGGGATGGCTACACCTTC.

This clonotype was counted between two and nine times. The rearrangement links TRBV12-3 or TRBV12-4 to TRBJ2-2, with D uncertain. The CDR3 runs to 14 residues. Trimming took 10 bases from V and 3 from J, leaving 15 bases between them. Here the CDR3 reads CATLGRTHTGELFF. The CDR3, as DNA: TGTGCCACATTAGGCCGAACCCACACCGGGGAGCTGTTTTTT.

This clonotype was counted only a few times. The chain links TRBV7-8 to TRBJ2-7, with 7 bases fitting TRBD1. In germline, CDR1 is SGHVS, CDR2 FQNEAQ. The CDR3 is 18 residues long. Trimming removed 0 bases from V and 2 bases from J; junction bases left unmatched: 13. CDR3 sequence: CASSLANTPTGTPYEQYF. CDR3 DNA sequence: TGTGCCAGCAGCTTAGCCAATACCCCGACAGGGACACCCTACGAGCAGTACTTC.

This sequence joins TRBV12-3 or TRBV12-4 and TRBJ2-1; D unclear. The CDR3 loop spans 13 amino acids. V shed 8 bases and J shed 4 bases, with 12 bases lying between them. DNA for the CDR3: TGTGCCAGCTGTCTATCTTCTTACAATGAGCAGTTCTTC. This codes for CASCLSSYNEQFF.

This sequence joins TRBV9 and TRBJ2-1, with D maybe TRBD1 (6 bases). This CDR3 has 16 residues. Per germline, CDR1 SGDLS and CDR2 YYNGEE. The V gene lost 2 bases and the J gene lost 12 bases, with 24 bases spanning the gap. In nucleotides, the CDR3 is TGTGCCAGCAGCGTGGAGACAGGCCAGGGGCCCTACGGGCAGTTCTTC. Translating it yields CASSVETGQGPYGQFF.

The chain joins TRBV7-8 to TRBJ2-1; TRBD1 matches 7 bases. The CDR3 length is 15 residues. Per germline, CDR1 SGHVS and CDR2 FQNEAQ. V gave up 3 bases and J gave up 6 bases; unmatched junction bases: 8. CDR3 amino acids: CASSLGQTRFNEQFF. In DNA form, the CDR3 reads TGTGCCAGCAGCTTGGGACAGACACGGTTCAATGAGCAGTTCTTC.

This clonotype was counted a few times. The chain uses TRBV7-8 and TRBJ1-5; 7 bases are shared with TRBD1. This CDR3 has 15 amino acids. J lost 6 bases, V lost 5 bases, and 10 bases had no gene match. Per germline, CDR1 SGHVS and CDR2 FQNEAQ. CDR3 in DNA: TGTGCCAGCAGCATAGACAGGGCGGCCATTCAGCCCCAGCATTTT. It yields the protein CASSIDRAAIQPQHF.

The chain recombines TRBV5-6 with TRBJ2-7; 9 bases are shared with TRBD1. The CDR3 sequence is 16 residues long. The V segment lost 3 bases and the J segment 0 bases; nucleotides outside the gene matches: 7. From germline, CDR1 is SGHDT and CDR2 YYEEEE. CDR3 region: CASSSGGGQGSYEQYF. The CDR3 bases are TGTGCCAGCAGCTCCGGAGGGGGACAGGGCTCCTACGAGCAGTACTTC.

This chain links TRBV6-2 or TRBV6-3 with TRBJ2-1; 7 bases are a match to TRBD2. The CDR3 extends over 15 amino acids. Per germline, CDR1 MNHEY and CDR2 SVGEGT. With V trimmed by 2 bases and J by 4 bases, 5 bases remained unmatched. The CDR3 nucleotides are TGTGCCAGCAGTTACGCAGCGGGGCCGTACAATGAGCAGTTCTTC. Protein sequence: CASSYAAGPYNEQFF.

In its sample, this clonotype was seen a few times. The chain combines TRBV9 with TRBJ1-2; no definite D call. Germline V gene lookup returns CDR1 SGDLS and CDR2 YYNGEE. Trimming cost V 1 base and J 5 bases, with 9 bases left between them. The CDR3 is 13 amino acids. The CDR3 region is CASSVSPDYGYTF. The CDR3 bases are TGTGCCAGCAGCGTATCCCCGGATTATGGCTACACCTTC. Looking up the rest from reference TRBV9 and TRBJ1-2 gives the full variable domain: DSGVTQTPKHLITATGQRVTLRCSPRSGDLSVYWYQQSLDQGLQFLIQYYNGEERAKGNILERFSAQQFPDLHSELNLSSLELGDSALYFCASSVSPDYGYTFGSGTRLTVV.

This clonotype was recorded a few times. Germline and junction disagree at one end, which may indicate a read error. The CDR3 loop is CASSPENPTGFEKLFF. The CDR3, as DNA: TGCGCCAGCAGCCCGGAGAACCCGACAGGGTTTGAAAAGCTGTTTTTT. The chain joins TRBV5-1 to TRBJ1-4, with 7 bases that match TRBD1. The CDR3 is 16 residues long. In germline, CDR1 is SGHRS, CDR2 YFSETQ.

V gene TRBV7-3 combines with J gene TRBJ2-3, with D perhaps TRBD1 (5 bases). The CDR3 has 14 amino acids. Between the trimmed V and J ends, which lost 5 bases and 6 bases, there was a span of 15 bases. CDR1 and CDR2 (germline): SGHTA, FQGTGA. CDR3 sequence: CASSTAGFQDTQYF. DNA of the CDR3: TGTGCCAGCAGCACCGCAGGGTTTCAGGATACGCAGTATTTT.

The V gene is TRBV5-6, the J gene TRBJ1-2; 11 bases map to TRBD1. This CDR3 is 15 amino acids long. V gave up 7 bases and J gave up 6 bases; unmatched junction bases: 11. Germline V lookup: CDR1 SGHDT, CDR2 YYEEEE. The CDR3 spells CASRGTGGSWDGYTF. As DNA, the CDR3 is TGTGCCAGCCGTGGGACAGGGGGAAGTTGGGATGGCTACACCTTC.

The chain employs TRBV21-1 and TRBJ1-5; no DNA check was done on the table's D call, TRBD1. TRBV21-1 is a pseudogene locus. The CDR3 has 17 residues. CDR3 nucleotides: TGTGCCAGCAGCGGACGAACCCCGGGACCCCCCGTGAAGCCCCAGCATTTT. This codes for CASSGRTPGPPVKPQHF.

The V gene is TRBV10-3, the J gene TRBJ2-7; D not resolved. The end of the DNA aligns better with TRBJ2-5, so the J call may be wrong. Germline lookup yields CDR1 ENHRY and CDR2 SYGVKD. The CDR3 sequence is 13 residues long. CDR3: CAISEAVVETQYF. The CDR3 bases are TGTGCCATCAGTGAGGCGGTTGTGGAGACCCAGTACTTC.

With regard to this clonotype: An end of the junction does not agree with germline; a read error may underlie this. The CDR3, as DNA: TGTGCCAGCAACTTAGAAGCAGGGGGCAGGGAGCAGTACTTC. Its protein product is CASNLEAGGREQYF. The chain employs TRBV11-2 and TRBJ2-7; TRBD1 matches at 8 bases. CDR1 is SGHAT, CDR2 FQNNGV, per germline. The CDR3 has 14 residues.

The J gene is TRBJ2-1, the V gene TRBV20-1; D may be TRBD2 (7 bases). The CDR3 has 16 amino acids. V was pared by 3 bases and J by 0 bases, with 15 bases between. Germline V lookup: CDR1 DFQATT, CDR2 SNEGSKA (reference sequence). The CDR3 sequence: CSARELGGGSYNEQFF. Here the CDR3 DNA reads TGCAGTGCTAGGGAACTAGGGGGGGGCTCCTACAATGAGCAGTTCTTC.

On this clonotype: An end of the junction differs from the germline gene, which may be a read error. The chain employs TRBV12-3 or TRBV12-4 and TRBJ2-1; 12 nucleotides align to TRBD1. The CDR3 is 15 amino acids. CDR3 region: CASRTGTGGYYEQFF. The CDR3 DNA reads TGTGCCAGCAGAACGGGGACAGGGGGCTACTATGAGCAGTTCTTC.

In this sample, this clonotype turned up a few times. The V call is TRBV20-1, the J call TRBJ1-5, with TRBD1 as a possible D gene (5 bases). CDR1 is DFQATT, CDR2 SNEGSKA, per germline (reference sequence). The CDR3 has 12 amino acids. Trimming shortened V by 5 bases and J by 2 bases, and 7 bases separated the two germline ends. In nucleotides, the CDR3 is TGCAGTGCTGGAGGGGGCAATCAGCCCCAGCATTTT. It specifies CSAGGGNQPQHF.

The chain recombines TRBV7-9 with TRBJ1-2, with 7 nucleotides matching TRBD1. Germline CDR1 reads SEHNR; CDR2 reads FQNEAQ (reference sequence). Germline trimming cut 5 bases from V and 2 bases from J; bases unmatched to any gene: 14. CDR3 length equals 17 residues. The CDR3 here is CASSHLGVKGGNYGYTF. CDR3 DNA: TGTGCCAGCAGCCATTTAGGGGTCAAAGGGGGCAACTATGGCTACACCTTC.

This chain connects TRBV7-2 to TRBJ2-5, with a possible D match to TRBD1 (6 bases). There are 15 residues in the CDR3. Deletions cut 7 bases from V and 0 bases from J, with 15 bases between. Germline CDR1 is SGHTA and CDR2 is FQGNSA. This CDR3 is CASTFLQGNQETQYF. CDR3 nucleotides: TGTGCCAGCACTTTTCTCCAGGGGAACCAAGAGACCCAGTACTTC.

Comment on this clonotype: One junction end disagrees with the germline gene, perhaps due to a read error. V is TRBV27 and J is TRBJ2-6, with D tentatively TRBD1 (6 bases). CDR1 is MNHEY and CDR2 is SMNVEV in the germline V gene (reference sequence). There are 15 residues in the CDR3. CDR3 DNA sequence: TGTGCCAGCTGTCAGGGGCACTCTGGGACCAACGTCCTGACTTTC. The encoded protein is CASCQGHSGTNVLTF. The variable domain in full, completed from reference TRBV27 and TRBJ2-6, reads EAQVTQNPRYLITVTGKKLTVTCSQNMNHEYMSWYRQDPGLGLRQIYYSMNVEVTDKGDVPEGYKVSRKEKRNFPLILESPSPNQTSLYFCASCQGHSGTNVLTFGAGSRLTVL.

This clonotype was found a few times. The rearrangement joins TRBV13 to TRBJ2-1, with D perhaps assigned TRBD1 or TRBD2 (5 bases each). Germline V gene lookup returns CDR1 PRHDT and CDR2 FYEKMQ (reference sequence). V lost 5 bases to trimming and J lost 4 bases, with 15 bases between them. The CDR3 has 15 amino acids. CDR3 loop: CASSLGRAQYNEQFF. CDR3 sequence (DNA): TGTGCCAGCAGCCTGGGGCGGGCGCAGTACAATGAGCAGTTCTTC.

CDR3 nucleotides: TGTGCCAGCAGCTTGGAGGGTCTTATGAGCTACTACAATGAGCAGTTCTTC. Its translation is CASSLEGLMSYYNEQFF. The chain is built from TRBV5-6 and TRBJ2-1; D is unresolved. Germline V gives CDR1 SGHDT, CDR2 YYEEEE. V shed 0 bases and J shed 3 bases, with 16 bases lying between them. This CDR3 is built from 17 residues.

This clonotype was counted at least ten times. The chain combines TRBV12-5 with TRBJ2-5; 9 bases agree with TRBD1. The V segment lost 0 bases and the J segment 4 bases; nucleotides outside the gene matches: 6. The CDR3 is 16 amino acids. In germline, CDR1 is LGHNT, CDR2 FRNRAP. The DNA of the CDR3 is TGTGCTAGTGGTTTGGTACCGGGACAGGGTGGAGAGACCCAGTACTTC. This encodes CASGLVPGQGGETQYF.

This clonotype was seen a few times. The V call is TRBV7-8, the J call TRBJ1-4, with TRBD1 identical over 9 bases. The germline V gene has CDR1 SGHVS and CDR2 FQNEAQ. J was trimmed by 6 bases and V by 6 bases; bases with no gene match: 5. The CDR3 runs 14 residues. In nucleotides, the CDR3 is TGTGCCAGCAGGGAACAGGGGGCGTATGAAAAACTGTTTTTT. It codes for CASREQGAYEKLFF.

This clonotype was recorded many times. The rearrangement links TRBV29-1 to TRBJ1-2; D remains ambiguous. Trimming left V 3 bases short and J 0 bases short, with 5 bases between. The germline V gene has CDR1 SQVTM and CDR2 ANQGSEA. The CDR3 spans 12 residues. CDR3: CSVEETNYGYTF. The CDR3 coding sequence is TGCAGCGTTGAGGAGACTAACTATGGCTACACCTTC.

This clonotype came up a few times. V is TRBV3-1 and J is TRBJ2-7; no reliable D call. Germline V gene data show CDR1 as LGHDT and CDR2 as YNNKEL (reference sequence). Trimming took off 4 bases at V and 2 bases at J, with 12 bases between the two ends. CDR3 length equals 14 residues. Written as DNA, the CDR3 is TGTGCCAGCAGCCCCCGTGTAGTGCCCTACGAGCAGTACTTC. This codes for CASSPRVVPYEQYF.

The chain joins TRBV13 to TRBJ2-3, with 9 bases lining up with TRBD2. Germline-derived CDR1 and CDR2 are PRHDT and FYEKMQ (reference sequence). V was pared by 3 bases and J by 4 bases, with 8 bases of the junction left unmatched. The CDR3 loop spans 16 amino acids. CDR3 sequence: CASSFVGGGASDTQYF. The CDR3 DNA is TGTGCCAGCAGCTTCGTCGGCGGGGGGGCTTCAGATACGCAGTATTTT.